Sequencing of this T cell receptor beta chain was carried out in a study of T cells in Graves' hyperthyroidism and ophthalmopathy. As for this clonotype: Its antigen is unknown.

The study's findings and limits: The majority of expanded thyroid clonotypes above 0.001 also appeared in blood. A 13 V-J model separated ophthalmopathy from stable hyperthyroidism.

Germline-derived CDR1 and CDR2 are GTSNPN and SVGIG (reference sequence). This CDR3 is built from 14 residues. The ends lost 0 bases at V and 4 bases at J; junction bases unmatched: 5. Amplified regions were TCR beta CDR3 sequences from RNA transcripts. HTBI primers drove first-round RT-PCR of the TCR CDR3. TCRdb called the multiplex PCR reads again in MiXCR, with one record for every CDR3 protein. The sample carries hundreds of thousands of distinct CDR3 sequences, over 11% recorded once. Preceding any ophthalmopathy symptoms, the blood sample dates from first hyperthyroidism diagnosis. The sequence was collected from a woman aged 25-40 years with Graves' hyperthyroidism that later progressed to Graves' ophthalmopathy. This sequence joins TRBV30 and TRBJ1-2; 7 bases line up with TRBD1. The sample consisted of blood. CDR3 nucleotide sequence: TGTGCCTGGAGTGTAAGGACAGGAGCCTATGGCTACACCTTC. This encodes CAWSVRTGAYGYTF.